These 32 T cell receptor beta chains came from one sample sequenced in a study of T cell responses to AZD1222 COVID-19 vaccine. Generated by immunoSEQ multiplex PCR, the TCRdb table keeps only in-frame clones and is missing some. The sample carries roughly 110,000 clones, roughly nine tenths recorded once. The material sequenced was peripheral blood, taken on day 0 of AZD1222 vaccination. Receptors originate from an adult in good health.

In its sample, this clone was seen a few times. The V and J genes are TRBV28 and TRBJ2-7; no clear D. Trimming stripped 7 bases from V and 6 bases from J, with 10 bases between. The CDR3 spans 11 residues. CDR1 and CDR2 from the germline V gene are MDHEN and SYDVKM. CDR3 nucleotides: TGTGCCAGCACCGCCCTGCGCGAGCAGTACTTC. This sequence encodes CASTALREQYF. Full variable domain (remainder filled in from reference TRBV28 and TRBJ2-7): DVKVTQSSRYLVKRTGEKVFLECVQDMDHENMFWYRQDPGLGLRLIYFSYDVKMKEKGDIPEGYSVSREKKERFSLILESASTNQTSMYLCASTALREQYFGPGTRLTVT.

The rearrangement uses TRBV30 and TRBJ1-2; D gene ambiguous. V lost 7 bases to trimming and J lost 8 bases, with 23 bases between them. CDR1 and CDR2 from the germline V gene are GTSNPN and SVGIG (reference sequence). CDR3 length equals 14 residues. The chain's CDR3 is CASLHLDILRGYTF. The CDR3, as DNA: TGTGCCTCTCTCCACCTAGACATCTTGAGGGGCTACACCTTC. The entire variable domain, with the rest obtained from reference TRBV30 and TRBJ1-2, is as follows: SQTIHQWPATLVQPVGSPLSLECTVEGTSNPNLYWYRQAAGRGLQLLFYSVGIGQISSEVPQNLSASRPQDRQFILSSKKLLLSDSGFYLCASLHLDILRGYTFGSGTRLTVV.

The chain combines TRBV19 with TRBJ2-2; TRBD2 might be the D (6 bases). CDR3 size: 16 residues. From germline, CDR1 is LNHDA and CDR2 SQIVND (reference sequence). V was cut by 2 bases and J by 0 bases, with 10 bases left in between. The CDR3, as DNA: TGTGCCAGTAGTATAAGGAGGGGCACGAACACCGGGGAGCTGTTTTTT. This gives the protein CASSIRRGTNTGELFF. Drawing the rest from reference TRBV19 and TRBJ2-2, the complete variable domain is DGGITQSPKYLFRKEGQNVTLSCEQNLNHDAMYWYRQDPGQGLRLIYYSQIVNDFQKGDIAEGYSVSREKKESFPLTVTSAQKNPTAFYLCASSIRRGTNTGELFFGEGSRLTVL.

The genes are TRBV30 and TRBJ2-7; tentatively, D is TRBD1 (5 bases). The CDR3 covers 14 residues. The germline V and J ends were trimmed by 4 bases and 2 bases, with 15 bases remaining between them. Per germline, CDR1 GTSNPN and CDR2 SVGIG (reference sequence). CDR3 sequence: CAWNWGSAAYEQYF. The CDR3 DNA is TGTGCCTGGAACTGGGGCAGTGCCGCCTACGAGCAGTACTTC. The whole variable domain, remainder taken from reference TRBV30 and TRBJ2-7, is SQTIHQWPATLVQPVGSPLSLECTVEGTSNPNLYWYRQAAGRGLQLLFYSVGIGQISSEVPQNLSASRPQDRQFILSSKKLLLSDSGFYLCAWNWGSAAYEQYFGPGTRLTVT.

The chain employs TRBV9 and TRBJ1-2; 8 bases match TRBD1. The CDR3 loop spans 15 amino acids. CDR1 SGDLS and CDR2 YYNGEE come from the germline V gene. V was clipped by 0 bases and J by 5 bases; unmatched bases: 6. CDR3 residues: CASSVDRDRRYGYTF. Here the CDR3 DNA reads TGTGCCAGCAGCGTAGACCGGGACAGGCGGTATGGCTACACCTTC.

V usage is TRBV6-5 and J usage is TRBJ1-1; D is undetermined. V was pared by 6 bases and J by 1 base, with 12 bases between. The CDR3 length is 14 residues. The V gene's germline CDR1 is MNHEY and CDR2 SVGAGI. CDR3 in amino acids: CASSYAAGNTEAFF. For the CDR3, the DNA is TGTGCCAGCAGCTACGCTGCGGGGAACACTGAAGCTTTCTTT.

This clone was seen more than once but under ten times. The J gene is TRBJ2-7, the V gene TRBV24-1; 8 nucleotides agree with TRBD1. Germline CDR1 reads KGHDR; CDR2 reads SFDVKD. V was clipped by 4 bases and J by 4 bases; unmatched bases: 8. The CDR3 sequence is 15 residues long. CDR3 sequence reads: CATSDSRGRGYEQYF. The CDR3 DNA is TGTGCCACCAGTGACTCCAGGGGGCGCGGATACGAGCAGTACTTC.

With respect to this clone: This same CDR3 is encoded by further DNA sequences in the sample. The gene calls are TRBV7-2 and TRBJ1-2; D unclear. Germline V CDR1 and CDR2: SGHTA, FQGNSA. V dropped 4 bases and J dropped 2 bases, with 8 bases sitting between them. The CDR3 loop spans 13 amino acids. Here the CDR3 reads CASSWRQNYGYTF. In DNA, the CDR3 is TGTGCCAGCAGCTGGCGTCAGAACTATGGCTACACCTTC.

The J gene is TRBJ1-6, the V gene TRBV2, with D possibly matching TRBD1 (6 bases). The CDR3 length is 17 residues. The V gene's germline CDR1 is SNHLY and CDR2 FYNNEI. With 1 base removed from V and 6 bases from J, the gap between germline ends came to 16 bases. The CDR3: CASSEGALGTFNSPLHF. The CDR3 nucleotides read TGTGCCAGCAGTGAAGGGGCCTTAGGGACATTTAATTCACCCCTCCACTTT.

The V call is TRBV19, the J call TRBJ1-1; D might be TRBD1 (6 bases). The CDR3 extends over 15 amino acids. CDR1 and CDR2 (germline): LNHDA, SQIVND (reference sequence). The V end was cut by 6 bases, the J end by 0 bases, with 14 bases between. CDR3 amino acids: CASRVGQSMNTEAFF. CDR3 DNA: TGTGCCAGTAGGGTAGGACAGTCAATGAACACTGAAGCTTTCTTT. Using reference TRBV19 and TRBJ1-1 for the parts outside the CDR3, the full variable domain is DGGITQSPKYLFRKEGQNVTLSCEQNLNHDAMYWYRQDPGQGLRLIYYSQIVNDFQKGDIAEGYSVSREKKESFPLTVTSAQKNPTAFYLCASRVGQSMNTEAFFGQGTRLTVV.

The chain has TRBV27 and TRBJ2-3, with 10 bases lining up with TRBD2. The CDR3 runs 16 residues. Looked up from germline, CDR1 is MNHEY and CDR2 is SMNVEV (reference sequence). Trimming took 5 bases from V and 2 from J; bases not matched to a gene: 7. The CDR3 bases are TGTGCCAGCAGTCTGATAGCGGGAGGCCTCACAGATACGCAGTATTTT. This sequence encodes CASSLIAGGLTDTQYF.

The rearrangement uses TRBV2 and TRBJ1-2, with D perhaps matching TRBD1 (5 bases). Looked up from germline, CDR1 is SNHLY and CDR2 is FYNNEI. The germline V and J ends were trimmed by 5 bases and 8 bases, with 9 bases remaining between them. The CDR3 is 11 amino acids. CDR3 region: CASSYQGGYTF. CDR3 DNA: TGTGCCAGCAGTTATCAGGGAGGCTACACCTTC. Using reference TRBV2 and TRBJ1-2 for the parts outside the CDR3, the full variable domain is EPEVTQTPSHQVTQMGQEVILRCVPISNHLYFYWYRQILGQKVEFLVSFYNNEISEKSEIFDDQFSVERPDGSNFTLKIRSTKLEDSAMYFCASSYQGGYTFGSGTRLTVV.

The rearrangement uses TRBV15 and TRBJ2-5, with D maybe TRBD2 (6 bases). The CDR3 totals 15 residues. The V and J ends lost 3 bases and 1 base respectively, with 12 bases between them. Germline assignment: CDR1 LNHNV and CDR2 YYDKDF (reference sequence). The CDR3 here is CATSREGEAQETQYF. DNA for the CDR3: TGTGCCACCAGCAGGGAAGGGGAGGCCCAAGAGACCCAGTACTTC. The whole variable domain, filled in from reference TRBV15 and TRBJ2-5, reads DAMVIQNPRYQVTQFGKPVTLSCSQTLNHNVMYWYQQKSSQAPKLLFHYYDKDFNNEADTPDNFQSRRPNTSFCFLDIRSPGLGDTAMYLCATSREGEAQETQYFGPGTRLLVL.

The rearrangement uses TRBV5-6 and TRBJ2-7; no clear D. The CDR3 consists of 16 residues. V lost 5 bases to trimming and J lost 0 bases, with 18 bases between them. The germline V gene encodes CDR1 SGHDT and CDR2 YYEEEE. The CDR3 DNA reads as TGTGCCAGCAGGGATGTTCGTCTTCGTGACTCCTACGAGCAGTACTTC. Encoded protein: CASRDVRLRDSYEQYF.

The genes are TRBV7-8 and TRBJ2-5, with D perhaps given as TRBD1 or TRBD2 (6 bases each). Germline V gives CDR1 SGHVS, CDR2 FQNEAQ. The CDR3 extends over 15 amino acids. V gave up 0 bases and J gave up 5 bases, with 13 bases separating them. CDR3 coding DNA: TGTGCCAGCAGCTTAGCGGTCGGGGGCCTGGAGACCCAGTACTTC. It encodes CASSLAVGGLETQYF.

The V and J genes are TRBV10-3 and TRBJ2-3, with TRBD2 matching over 11 bases. Germline CDR1 ENHRY, CDR2 SYGVKD. The CDR3 contains 15 residues. V lost 6 bases, J lost 5 bases, and 7 bases stayed unmatched. For the CDR3, the DNA is TGTGCCATCAGGGCTAGCGGGAGGTATGGAGATACGCAGTATTTT. This sequence encodes CAIRASGRYGDTQYF.

The chain is built from TRBV12-2 and TRBJ2-2; the D call of TRBD2 is as the table states it, not checked on the DNA. TRBV12-2 is labeled a pseudogene. This CDR3 comprises 13 residues. The CDR3: CASRQRFTGELFF. CDR3 in DNA: TGTGCAAGTCGCCAACGGTTTACCGGGGAGCTGTTTTTT.

The chain uses TRBV7-3 and TRBJ2-7; the match to TRBD1 covers 8 bases. With V trimmed by 5 bases and J by 0 bases, 6 bases remained unmatched. Germline V gene sequence: CDR1 SGHTA, CDR2 FQGTGA. CDR3 size: 15 residues. The CDR3 loop reads CASSPGTGGSYEQYF. The CDR3 nucleotides read TGTGCCAGCAGCCCCGGGACAGGTGGCTCCTACGAGCAGTACTTC.

The CDR3 region is CASSSDGNTIYF. The DNA of the CDR3 is TGTGCCAGCAGTTCAGATGGAAACACCATATATTTT. The chain recombines TRBV6-5 with TRBJ1-3; no firm D call. Trimming removed 4 bases at V and 3 bases at J, with 4 bases between. The CDR3 runs to 12 residues. The germline V gene encodes CDR1 MNHEY and CDR2 SVGAGI.

V is TRBV27 and J is TRBJ2-5; 10 bases are shared with TRBD1. J lost 6 bases, V lost 6 bases, and 10 bases had no gene match. Looked up from germline, CDR1 is MNHEY and CDR2 is SMNVEV (reference sequence). There are 15 residues in the CDR3. CDR3 loop: CASRSGTGAVKTQYF. As DNA, the CDR3 is TGTGCCAGCAGGTCCGGGACAGGGGCTGTGAAGACCCAGTACTTC.

This clone was detected once. V and J are TRBV7-9 and TRBJ1-2; D remains ambiguous. The V end lost 5 bases, the J end lost 9 bases, and 13 bases lay between the germline ends. This CDR3 is built from 12 residues. CDR1 and CDR2 from the germline V gene are SEHNR and FQNEAQ (reference sequence). This CDR3 reads CASSPETQSYTF. Here the CDR3 DNA reads TGTGCCAGCAGCCCCGAGACACAAAGCTACACCTTC.

V gene TRBV18 combines with J gene TRBJ2-1, with D perhaps TRBD1 (7 bases). V lost 8 bases to trimming and J lost 9 bases, with 23 bases between them. The CDR3 is 15 residues long. CDR1 and CDR2 from the germline V gene are KGHSH and LQKENI. Here the CDR3 DNA reads TGTGCCAGCCATCCGCGCAGGGGGGATAGTGGTGAGCAGTTCTTC. This codes for CASHPRRGDSGEQFF.

The CDR3 bases are TGTGCCACCAGTGGTACGGGTCTATCTTATGGCTACACCTTC. Amino acids: CATSGTGLSYGYTF. The rearrangement links TRBV24-1 to TRBJ1-2; D is uncertain. Per the germline V gene, CDR1 is KGHDR and CDR2 is SFDVKD. The CDR3 extends over 14 amino acids. V was cut by 5 bases and J by 5 bases, with 14 bases left in between.

V is TRBV19 and J is TRBJ1-6; D is uncertain. The V gene's germline CDR1 is LNHDA and CDR2 SQIVND (reference sequence). Between the trimmed V and J ends, which lost 8 bases and 2 bases, there was a span of 22 bases. The CDR3 consists of 18 residues. The CDR3 DNA sequence: TGTGCCAGTTGTTCCGCAAGGGTCTCGGGGACCTATAATTCACCCCTCCACTTT. Translating it yields CASCSARVSGTYNSPLHF.

The chain combines TRBV19 with TRBJ2-2; D gene uncertain. The CDR3 consists of 18 residues. Looked up from germline, CDR1 is LNHDA and CDR2 is SQIVND (reference sequence). Trimming shortened V by 3 bases and J by 0 bases, and 17 bases separated the two germline ends. CDR3 coding DNA: TGTGCCAGTAGTATCCCCACCTCCGGCCTAGCGAACACCGGGGAGCTGTTTTTT. Its protein product is CASSIPTSGLANTGELFF.

This clone was seen a single time. The chain has TRBV28 and TRBJ2-1; D possibly corresponds to TRBD1 (6 bases). V was pared by 6 bases and J by 0 bases, with 15 bases between. Germline V gene sequence: CDR1 MDHEN, CDR2 SYDVKM. This CDR3 contains 16 residues. The CDR3 DNA reads TGTGCCAGCAGAATAACGGGACACCGCTCCTACAATGAGCAGTTCTTC. Translation: CASRITGHRSYNEQFF.

This chain connects TRBV7-2 to TRBJ2-7; D ambiguous. The germline V and J ends were trimmed by 1 base and 2 bases, with 9 bases remaining between them. The CDR3 contains 14 residues. Germline assignment: CDR1 SGHTA and CDR2 FQGNSA. The DNA of the CDR3 is TGTGCCAGCAGCTTAGGTCCTCGAACCTACGAGCAGTACTTC. This codes for CASSLGPRTYEQYF.

Here the CDR3 reads CASSQLIEASNEQFF. DNA of the CDR3: TGTGCCAGCAGCCAATTGATAGAAGCTAGCAATGAGCAGTTCTTC. The gene calls are TRBV14 and TRBJ2-1, with D unresolved. CDR1 SGHDN and CDR2 FVKESK come from the germline V gene. V gave up 2 bases and J gave up 6 bases, with 14 bases separating them. The CDR3 sequence is 15 residues long.

V is TRBV7-2 and J is TRBJ1-3; TRBD1 matches at 10 bases. The germline V gene has CDR1 SGHTA and CDR2 FQGNSA. CDR3 length: 16 residues. The V segment lost 5 bases and the J segment 2 bases; nucleotides outside the gene matches: 6. CDR3: CASSAPDRGPGNTIYF. DNA of the CDR3: TGTGCCAGCAGCGCCCCCGACAGGGGGCCTGGAAACACCATATATTTT.

V gene TRBV7-3 combines with J gene TRBJ2-1, with D perhaps matching TRBD1 or TRBD2 (5 bases each). Looked up from germline, CDR1 is SGHTA and CDR2 is FQGTGA. The CDR3 covers 13 residues. Trimming stripped 6 bases from V and 6 bases from J, with 12 bases between. CDR3 sequence reads: CASRPPGTNEQFF. CDR3 DNA sequence: TGTGCCAGCAGGCCCCCCGGGACCAATGAGCAGTTCTTC.

The chain combines TRBV5-1 with TRBJ2-3, with 7 bases identical to TRBD1. With 4 bases clipped from V and 0 bases from J, the junction kept 8 bases outside the gene matches. The CDR3 is 16 amino acids. The germline gives CDR1 SGHRS, CDR2 YFSETQ. CDR3 amino acids: CASSHGGQLSTDTQYF. The CDR3 coding sequence is TGCGCCAGCAGCCATGGGGGACAGTTAAGCACAGATACGCAGTATTTT. The full variable domain, its missing parts supplied by reference TRBV5-1 and TRBJ2-3, is KAGVTQTPRYLIKTRGQQVTLSCSPISGHRSVSWYQQTPGQGLQFLFEYFSETQRNKGNFPGRFSGRQFSNSRSEMNVSTLELGDSALYLCASSHGGQLSTDTQYFGPGTRLTVL.

The chain is built from TRBV6-2 or TRBV6-3 and TRBJ1-5, with a possible D match to TRBD1 (5 bases). This CDR3 is 14 amino acids long. Trimming stripped 0 bases from V and 6 bases from J, with 9 bases between. Looked up from germline, CDR1 is MNHEY and CDR2 is SVGEGT. The CDR3 reads CASSYSGVSQPQHF. CDR3 bases: TGTGCCAGCAGTTACTCGGGGGTTTCTCAGCCCCAGCATTTT.